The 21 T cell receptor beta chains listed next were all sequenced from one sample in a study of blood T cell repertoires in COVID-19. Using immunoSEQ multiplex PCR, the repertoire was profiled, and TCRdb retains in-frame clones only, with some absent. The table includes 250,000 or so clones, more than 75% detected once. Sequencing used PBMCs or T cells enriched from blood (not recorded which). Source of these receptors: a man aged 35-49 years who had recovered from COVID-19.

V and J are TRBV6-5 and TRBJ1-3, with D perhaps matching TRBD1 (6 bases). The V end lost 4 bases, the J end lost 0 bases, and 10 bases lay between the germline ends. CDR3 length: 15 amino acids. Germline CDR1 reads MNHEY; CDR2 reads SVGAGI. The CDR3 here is CASSWDMSSGNTIYF. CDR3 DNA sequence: TGTGCCAGCAGTTGGGACATGAGCTCTGGAAACACCATATATTTT.

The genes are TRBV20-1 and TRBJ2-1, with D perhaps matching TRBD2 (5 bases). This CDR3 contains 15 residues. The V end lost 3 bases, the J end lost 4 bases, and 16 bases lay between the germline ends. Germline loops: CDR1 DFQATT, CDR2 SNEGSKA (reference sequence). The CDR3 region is CSASLRGSGYNEQFF. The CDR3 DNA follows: TGCAGTGCTAGTCTAAGAGGGTCCGGATACAATGAGCAGTTCTTC.

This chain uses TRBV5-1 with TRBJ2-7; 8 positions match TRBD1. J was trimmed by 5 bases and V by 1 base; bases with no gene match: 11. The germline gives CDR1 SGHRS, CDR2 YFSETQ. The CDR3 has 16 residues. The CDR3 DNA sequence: TGCGCCAGCAGCTTGACCCCCTACAGGGGGGTTGACGAGCAGTACTTC. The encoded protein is CASSLTPYRGVDEQYF.

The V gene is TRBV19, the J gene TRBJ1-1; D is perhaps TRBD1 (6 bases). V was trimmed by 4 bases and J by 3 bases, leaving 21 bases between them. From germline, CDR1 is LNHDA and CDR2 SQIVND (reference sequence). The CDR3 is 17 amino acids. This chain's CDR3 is CASSSGGWGLDDTEAFF. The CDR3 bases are TGTGCCAGTAGTAGCGGTGGGTGGGGGCTCGACGACACTGAAGCTTTCTTT.

The CDR3 nucleotides are TGTGCCAGTAGTCGAACCGGGACTAGCGATTACGAGCAGTACTTC. It codes for CASSRTGTSDYEQYF. The chain combines TRBV19 with TRBJ2-7; the match to TRBD2 covers 10 bases. This CDR3 has 15 residues. V was clipped by 5 bases and J by 4 bases; unmatched bases: 8. The germline gives CDR1 LNHDA, CDR2 SQIVND (reference sequence).

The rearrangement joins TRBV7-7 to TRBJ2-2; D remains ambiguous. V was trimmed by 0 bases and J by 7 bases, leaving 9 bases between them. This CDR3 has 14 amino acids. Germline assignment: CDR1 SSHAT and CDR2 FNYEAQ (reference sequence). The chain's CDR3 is CASSLARADGELFF. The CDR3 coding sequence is TGTGCCAGCAGCTTAGCGCGAGCTGACGGGGAGCTGTTTTTT.

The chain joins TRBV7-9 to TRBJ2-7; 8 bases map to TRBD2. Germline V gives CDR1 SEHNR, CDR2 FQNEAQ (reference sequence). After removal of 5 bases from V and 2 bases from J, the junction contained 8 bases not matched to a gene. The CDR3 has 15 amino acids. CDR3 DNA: TGTGCCAGCAGCGCTCTCGGGGGGGGCACCTACGAGCAGTACTTC. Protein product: CASSALGGGTYEQYF.

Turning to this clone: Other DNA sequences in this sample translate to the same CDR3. Written as DNA, the CDR3 is TGTGCCAGCAGCCCGTATAGCAATCAGCCCCAGCATTTT. Its translation is CASSPYSNQPQHF. The chain joins TRBV6-5 to TRBJ1-5; D gene uncertain. The CDR3 consists of 13 residues. V was clipped by 6 bases and J by 0 bases, with 6 bases between them. Per the germline V gene, CDR1 is MNHEY and CDR2 is SVGAGI.

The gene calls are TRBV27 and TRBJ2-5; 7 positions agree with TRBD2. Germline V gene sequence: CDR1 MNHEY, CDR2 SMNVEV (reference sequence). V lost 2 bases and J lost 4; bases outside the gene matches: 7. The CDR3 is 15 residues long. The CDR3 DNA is TGTGCCAGCAGTTTACGGCCTAGCGGAGGAGAGACCCAGTACTTC. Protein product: CASSLRPSGGETQYF.

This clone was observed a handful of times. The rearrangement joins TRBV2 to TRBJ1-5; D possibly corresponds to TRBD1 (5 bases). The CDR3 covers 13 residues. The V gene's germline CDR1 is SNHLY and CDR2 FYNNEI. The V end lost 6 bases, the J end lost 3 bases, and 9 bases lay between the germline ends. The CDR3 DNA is TGTGCCAGCAGCGACAGTTTCAATCAGCCCCAGCATTTT. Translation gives CASSDSFNQPQHF. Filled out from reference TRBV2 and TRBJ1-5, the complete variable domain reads EPEVTQTPSHQVTQMGQEVILRCVPISNHLYFYWYRQILGQKVEFLVSFYNNEISEKSEIFDDQFSVERPDGSNFTLKIRSTKLEDSAMYFCASSDSFNQPQHFGDGTRLSIL.

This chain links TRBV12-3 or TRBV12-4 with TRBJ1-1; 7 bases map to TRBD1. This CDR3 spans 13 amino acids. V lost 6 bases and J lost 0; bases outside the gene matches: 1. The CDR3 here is CASRQGMNTEAFF. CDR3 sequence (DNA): TGTGCCAGCAGACAGGGGATGAACACTGAAGCTTTCTTT.

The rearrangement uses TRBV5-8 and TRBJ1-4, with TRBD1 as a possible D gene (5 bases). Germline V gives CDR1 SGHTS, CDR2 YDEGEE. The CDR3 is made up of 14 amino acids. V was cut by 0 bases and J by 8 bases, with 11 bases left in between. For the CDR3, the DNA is TGTGCCAGCAGCTTGGTGGCAGGGCACGAAAAACTGTTTTTT. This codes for CASSLVAGHEKLFF.

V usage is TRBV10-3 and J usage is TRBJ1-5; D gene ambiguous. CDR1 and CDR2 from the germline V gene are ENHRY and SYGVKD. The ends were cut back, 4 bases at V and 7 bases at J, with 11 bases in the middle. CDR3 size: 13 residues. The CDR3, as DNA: TGTGCCATCAGTGCGTCCGACAAGCAGCCCCAGCATTTT. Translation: CAISASDKQPQHF.

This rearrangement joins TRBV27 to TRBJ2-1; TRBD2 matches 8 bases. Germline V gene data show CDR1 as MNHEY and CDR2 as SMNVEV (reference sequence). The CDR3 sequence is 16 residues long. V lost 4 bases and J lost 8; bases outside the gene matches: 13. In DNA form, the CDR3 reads TGTGCCAGCAGTTCAGTATTTGGACTAGCCGGAGATGAGCAGTTCTTC. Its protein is CASSSVFGLAGDEQFF.

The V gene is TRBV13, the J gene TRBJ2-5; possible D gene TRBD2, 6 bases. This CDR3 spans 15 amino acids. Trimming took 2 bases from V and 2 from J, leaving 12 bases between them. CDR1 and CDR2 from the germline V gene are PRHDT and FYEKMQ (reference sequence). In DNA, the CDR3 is TGTGCCAGCAGCTTAAGCGCTAGCGAGCAAGAGACCCAGTACTTC. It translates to CASSLSASEQETQYF.

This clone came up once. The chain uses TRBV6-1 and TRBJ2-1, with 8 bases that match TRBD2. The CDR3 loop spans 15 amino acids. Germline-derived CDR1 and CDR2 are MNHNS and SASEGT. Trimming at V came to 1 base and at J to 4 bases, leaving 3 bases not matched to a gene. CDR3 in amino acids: CASSEEVAGYNEQFF. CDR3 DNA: TGTGCCAGCAGTGAAGAGGTAGCGGGGTACAATGAGCAGTTCTTC.

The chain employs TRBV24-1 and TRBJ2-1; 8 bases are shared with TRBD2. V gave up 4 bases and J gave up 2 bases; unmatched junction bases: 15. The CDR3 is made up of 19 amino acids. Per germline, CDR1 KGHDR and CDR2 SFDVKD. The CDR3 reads CATSEPEGYSGATYNEQFF. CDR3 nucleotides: TGTGCCACCAGTGAACCCGAGGGCTATAGCGGGGCAACCTACAATGAGCAGTTCTTC.

The CDR3 DNA is TGTGCCAGCAGCTCATGGAAGGGGGCCCCCACAGATACGCAGTATTTT. Translated: CASSSWKGAPTDTQYF. The chain recombines TRBV7-9 with TRBJ2-3; 7 bases fit TRBD1. CDR1 is SEHNR, CDR2 FQNEAQ, per germline (reference sequence). This CDR3 is built from 16 residues. V lost 4 bases, J lost 2 bases, and 9 bases stayed unmatched. The complete variable domain, with remaining parts taken from reference TRBV7-9 and TRBJ2-3, reads DTGVSQNPRHKITKRGQNVTFRCDPISEHNRLYWYRQTLGQGPEFLTYFQNEAQLEKSRLLSDRFSAERPKGSFSTLEIQRTEQGDSAMYLCASSSWKGAPTDTQYFGPGTRLTVL.

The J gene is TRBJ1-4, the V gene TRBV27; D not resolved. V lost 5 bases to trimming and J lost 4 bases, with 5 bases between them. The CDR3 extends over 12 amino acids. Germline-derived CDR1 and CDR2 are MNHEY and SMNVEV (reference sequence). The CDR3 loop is CASSTHNEKLFF. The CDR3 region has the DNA TGTGCCAGCAGTACTCATAATGAAAAACTGTTTTTT.

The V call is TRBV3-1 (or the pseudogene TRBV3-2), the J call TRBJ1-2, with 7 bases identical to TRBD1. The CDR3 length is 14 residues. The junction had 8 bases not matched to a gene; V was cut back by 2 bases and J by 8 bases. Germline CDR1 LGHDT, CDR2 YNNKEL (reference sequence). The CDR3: CASSQYDREDGYTF. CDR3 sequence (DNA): TGTGCCAGCAGCCAATACGACAGGGAGGACGGCTACACCTTC.

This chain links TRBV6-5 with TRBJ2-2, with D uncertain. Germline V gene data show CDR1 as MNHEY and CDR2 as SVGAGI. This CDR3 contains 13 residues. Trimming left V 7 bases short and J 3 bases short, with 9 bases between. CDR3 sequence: CASIREDTGELFF. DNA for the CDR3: TGTGCCAGCATACGAGAGGACACCGGGGAGCTGTTTTTT.